Reported below is one T cell receptor (beta chain). Its antigen is not yet known. One base away there is no much larger clone; base qualities are not given. This sample is part of a study of response to subunit inactivated influenza vaccine (dated by TCRdb to about 2018). A note on the overall study: Deep quantitative profiling of the T cell receptor repertoire was used in the study to follow responses to a trivalent subunit inactivated influenza vaccine.

Results and caveats for the whole study, not just this receptor: According to the authors, only a limited number of new T cells may be recruited by each seasonal influenza vaccination.

The CDR1 and CDR2 encoded by the germline V gene (reference sequence) are DFQATT and SNEGSKA. Its CDR3 holds 14 amino acids, cysteine through phenylalanine. The kept DNA is CDR3 alone, 42 bases in frame from the first base. After removal of 4 bases from V and 4 bases from J, the junction retains 5 bases not matched to a gene. Explained via the paper, the time point label denotes: around 47 days after influenza vaccine administration. Library construction relied on RT-PCR. Sequencing was carried out with an Illumina HiSeq 2500. The public reads were quality trimmed at Q25 with fastp and then assembled into clones with MiXCR by TCRdb, keeping productive beta chains. Every CDR3 protein is listed once, alongside the most common genes and DNA of its rows. Here the sample has approximately 530,000 distinct CDR3 sequences; over 10% occur a single time. The top ten hold about an eighth of the sample.

Sequenced material: PBMCs from blood, taken about 40 days after vaccination. The TCR comes from a man in his forties or fifties who received an inactivated influenza vaccine. Donor details come from another sample of the same person, matched by shared clones. The sequence links TRBV20-1 to TRBJ2-2, and 8 junctional nucleotides match TRBD2. The CDR3 corresponds to CSANSGSGTGELFF. The sequenced DNA: TGCAGTGCTAACAGCGGGAGTGGCACCGGGGAGCTGTTTTTT.